This TCR beta chain was documented in a study of T cells in localized non-small cell lung cancer. Study observations and caveats: Compared with tumor, uninvolved adjacent lung displayed greater T cell clonality, ranking highest overall. Turning up in adjacent lung were a median around 60 of the top 100 tumor clones. A higher density of T cells in blood coincided with extended overall survival.

The CDR3 has 14 amino acids. V shed 2 bases and J shed 2 bases, with 4 bases lying between them. In germline, CDR1 is SGHNT, CDR2 YENEEA. Judged by abundance, this clone is medium-sized. Its target is not known. The data were produced by immunoSEQ multiplex PCR, yet TCRdb's version contains in-frame clones alone and is incomplete. The table lists 2,500 to 3,000 clones, just under 30% of them singletons. This TCR derives from a woman aged 40-75 years with stage III lung adenocarcinoma. The rearrangement uses TRBV11-3 and TRBJ2-6; D remains unclear. This sample comprised lung tumor tissue, obtained before any cancer treatment. CDR3 in amino acids: CASSLMTGANVLTF. In nucleotides, the CDR3 is TGTGCCAGCAGCTTAATGACTGGGGCCAACGTCCTGACTTTC.